This TCR beta chain stems from a study of blood T cell repertoires in COVID-19. Sequencing used immunoSEQ multiplex PCR; TCRdb keeps in-frame clones, though not all of them. The sample comprises roughly 410,000 clones, around 89% of which are singletons, and less than 2% rests with the top ten. V gave up 0 bases and J gave up 5 bases, with 9 bases separating them. The CDR3 consists of 14 residues. The germline CDR1 and CDR2 sequences are SGHRS and YFSETQ. Sequencing was done on a sample of peripheral blood. The chain employs TRBV5-1 and TRBJ1-5, with D unclear. The clonotype comes from a middle-aged woman with COVID-19, enrolled during active disease. CDR3: CASSLEAGDQPQHF. In DNA, the CDR3 is TGCGCCAGCAGCTTGGAGGCCGGGGATCAGCCCCAGCATTTT.